This T cell receptor beta chain was captured by sequencing in a study of CD8+CD57+ T cells in acquired aplastic anemia. All sequencing subjects had displayed CD8+CD57+ cell expansion on flow cytometry. TCR beta VDJ combinations and CDR3 sequences were profiled from genomic DNA. Each CDR3 protein gets one entry after TCRdb re-called the reads with MiXCR. The sample consists of fewer than 85,000 distinct CDR3 sequences, 60% to 75% of them appearing once. Per the germline V gene, CDR1 is SGHTA and CDR2 is FQGNSA. V was shortened by 3 bases and J by 5 bases, with 7 bases between the two germline ends. The CDR3 is 12 amino acids.

The TCR was taken from a human donor with aplastic anemia. The sequenced sample consisted of sorted CD4+, CD8+, or CD8+CD57+ T cells (not recorded which) from PBMCs. The chain combines TRBV7-2 with TRBJ1-1; D gene ambiguous. In nucleotides, the CDR3 is TGTGCCAGCAGCTTTCGGAGGACTGAAGCTTTCTTT. It encodes CASSFRRTEAFF.